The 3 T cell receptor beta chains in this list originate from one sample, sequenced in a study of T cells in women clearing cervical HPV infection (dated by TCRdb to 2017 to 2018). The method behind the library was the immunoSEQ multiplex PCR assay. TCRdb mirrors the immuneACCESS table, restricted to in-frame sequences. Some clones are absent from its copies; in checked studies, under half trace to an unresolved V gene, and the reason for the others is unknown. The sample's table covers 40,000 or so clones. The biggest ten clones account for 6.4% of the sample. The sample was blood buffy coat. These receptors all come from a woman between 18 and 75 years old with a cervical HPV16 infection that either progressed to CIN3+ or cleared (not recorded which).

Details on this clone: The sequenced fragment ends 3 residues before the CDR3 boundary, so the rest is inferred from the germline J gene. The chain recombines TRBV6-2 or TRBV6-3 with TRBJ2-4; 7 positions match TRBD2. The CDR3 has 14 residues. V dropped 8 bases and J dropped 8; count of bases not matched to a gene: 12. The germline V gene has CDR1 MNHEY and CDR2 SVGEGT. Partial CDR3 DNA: TGTGCCAGCCGGCCTAGCGGAACCTCACACATT. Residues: CASRPSGTSHI. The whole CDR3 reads CASRPSGTSHIQYF.

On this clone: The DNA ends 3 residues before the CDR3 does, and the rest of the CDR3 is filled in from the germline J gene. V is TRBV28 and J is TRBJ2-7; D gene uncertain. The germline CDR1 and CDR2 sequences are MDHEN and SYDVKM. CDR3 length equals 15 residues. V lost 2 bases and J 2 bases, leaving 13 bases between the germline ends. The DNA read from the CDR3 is TGTGCCAGCAGTTTAGTTGATGCAGCGACCTACGAG. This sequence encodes CASSLVDAATYE. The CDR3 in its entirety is CASSLVDAATYEQYF.

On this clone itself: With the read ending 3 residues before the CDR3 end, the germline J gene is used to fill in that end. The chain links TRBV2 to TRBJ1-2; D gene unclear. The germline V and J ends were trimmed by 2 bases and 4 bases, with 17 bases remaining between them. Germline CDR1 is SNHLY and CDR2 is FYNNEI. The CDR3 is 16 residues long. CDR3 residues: CASSESGPAGSYGYTF. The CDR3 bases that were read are TGTGCCAGCAGTGAAAGTGGCCCCGCGGGGAGCTATGGC.